This TCR beta chain was profiled in a study of graft-versus-host responses after intestinal transplantation. A note on this clone: The antigen remains undetermined. An end of the junction does not agree with germline; a read error may underlie this.

TCRdb keeps only in-frame clones here, not all; method: immunoSEQ multiplex PCR. The sample records about 120,000 clones, around 93% being singletons. The V gene's germline CDR1 is LNHDA and CDR2 SQIVND (reference sequence). This CDR3 spans 13 amino acids. This clonotype was obtained from a human donor who received an intestinal transplant. Sequenced here: unstimulated CD4+ T cells sorted from spleen or lymph node cells, sampled before intestinal transplant. This rearrangement joins TRBV19 to TRBJ1-3; D unclear. The CDR3 nucleotides read TGTGCCAGTATCATACAGTCTCTTTCCCTGACTATTTTT. The encoded protein is CASIIQSLSLTIF.